One sample yielded the 18 T cell receptor beta chains listed below, sequenced in a study of T cells after yellow fever vaccination. TCRdb independently ran MiXCR on the 5' RACE reads; one entry per CDR3 protein. The sample gives more than 350,000 distinct CDR3 sequences, around a tenth of which show up once; roughly 18% is in the top ten. The starting material was PBMCs, obtained on the day of the first yellow fever vaccination. These receptor sequences come from a man younger than 35 who received the YFV17D yellow fever vaccine.

V is TRBV6-5 and J is TRBJ1-2, with TRBD1 matching 7 bases. The germline V gene encodes CDR1 MNHEY and CDR2 SVGAGI. J gave up 1 base and V 0 bases, and 2 bases lay outside the gene matches. The CDR3 totals 15 residues. The CDR3 is CASSYSWDSNYGYTF. In DNA, the CDR3 is TGTGCCAGCAGTTACTCGTGGGACAGTAACTATGGCTACACCTTC.

V and J are TRBV4-1 and TRBJ1-2; D remains unclear. CDR1 and CDR2 from the germline V gene are MGHRA and YSYEKL. The CDR3 runs to 13 residues. V was clipped by 1 base and J by 7 bases, with 10 bases between them. CDR3 coding DNA: TGCGCCAGCAGCCAAGTTGGTAGGTTTGGCTACACCTTC. It yields the protein CASSQVGRFGYTF.

This clonotype has just a few counts. V gene TRBV19 combines with J gene TRBJ2-1, with TRBD2 identical over 8 bases. Trimming took 5 bases from V and 0 from J; bases not matched to a gene: 3. CDR3 size: 15 residues. Germline V gene lookup returns CDR1 LNHDA and CDR2 SQIVND (reference sequence). CDR3 amino acids: CASSERGSSYNEQFF. The CDR3 DNA reads as TGTGCCAGTAGTGAGCGGGGGAGCTCCTACAATGAGCAGTTCTTC.

The chain employs TRBV11-2 and TRBJ1-2; D ambiguous. The germline V gene encodes CDR1 SGHAT and CDR2 FQNNGV. Trimming left V 2 bases short and J 1 base short, with 5 bases between. The CDR3 consists of 13 residues. The CDR3 DNA reads as TGTGCCAGCAGCTTACCTATTAACTATGGCTACACCTTC. Encoded protein: CASSLPINYGYTF.

CDR3 sequence reads: CASSLNGVTDTQYF. CDR3 nucleotide sequence: TGTGCCAGCAGTTTAAACGGGGTCACAGATACGCAGTATTTT. V usage is TRBV28 and J usage is TRBJ2-3; tentatively, D is TRBD2 (5 bases). This CDR3 contains 14 residues. Per germline, CDR1 MDHEN and CDR2 SYDVKM. The V end was cut by 2 bases, the J end by 2 bases, with 8 bases between.

The chain couples TRBV5-1 to TRBJ1-2; 10 positions match TRBD1. The CDR3 length is 15 residues. J lost 7 bases, V lost 2 bases, and 8 bases had no gene match. Germline CDR1 and CDR2: SGHRS and YFSETQ. CDR3 protein: CASSLTPGQGSGYTF. The CDR3 region has the DNA TGCGCCAGCAGCTTAACACCGGGACAGGGGTCTGGCTACACCTTC.

The chain combines TRBV4-1 with TRBJ1-2; D call uncertain. V dropped 1 base and J dropped 0 bases, with 12 bases sitting between them. Germline-derived CDR1 and CDR2 are MGHRA and YSYEKL. The length of the CDR3 is 16 residues. The CDR3: CASSQAQRGTNYGYTF. The CDR3 DNA reads TGCGCCAGCAGCCAAGCCCAGAGAGGGACTAACTATGGCTACACCTTC.

The chain couples TRBV27 to TRBJ1-4; D gene uncertain. In germline, CDR1 is MNHEY, CDR2 SMNVEV (reference sequence). CDR3 length: 14 amino acids. V lost 10 bases, J lost 1 base, and 13 bases lay in between. The CDR3 here is CATRGGLTNEKLFF. The CDR3 nucleotides read TGTGCCACCCGGGGAGGGTTAACTAATGAAAAACTGTTTTTT. The whole variable domain, remainder taken from reference TRBV27 and TRBJ1-4, is EAQVTQNPRYLITVTGKKLTVTCSQNMNHEYMSWYRQDPGLGLRQIYYSMNVEVTDKGDVPEGYKVSRKEKRNFPLILESPSPNQTSLYFCATRGGLTNEKLFFGSGTQLSVL.

This clonotype appeared a few times. The chain joins TRBV18 to TRBJ2-1; no definite D call. The CDR3 runs 16 residues. Trimming took off 1 base at V and 6 bases at J, with 16 bases between the two ends. Per the germline V gene, CDR1 is KGHSH and CDR2 is LQKENI. The CDR3 is CASSPQTLDLVNEQFF. The CDR3 nucleotides are TGTGCCAGCTCACCACAAACGTTGGATCTGGTCAATGAGCAGTTCTTC.

This clonotype was seen more than once but under ten times. CDR3 DNA: TGTGCCAGCAGTTACTCTACAGGGAACAATCAGCCCCAGCATTTT. Protein: CASSYSTGNNQPQHF. The genes are TRBV6-5 and TRBJ1-5; perhaps TRBD1 as D (6 bases). The V gene's germline CDR1 is MNHEY and CDR2 SVGAGI. Trimming removed 0 bases from V and 3 bases from J, with 9 bases in between. There are 15 residues in the CDR3.

CDR3 nucleotide sequence: TGCGCCAGCAGCTCACCGGACAAAGAGACCCAGTACTTC. This translates into CASSSPDKETQYF. V is TRBV5-1 and J is TRBJ2-5; D might be TRBD1 (5 bases). CDR3 length: 13 residues. Trimming took off 3 bases at V and 3 bases at J, with 9 bases between the two ends. Germline V lookup: CDR1 SGHRS, CDR2 YFSETQ.

V and J are TRBV29-1 and TRBJ2-5, with 7 bases lining up with TRBD2. Trimming cost V 6 bases and J 5 bases; bases outside gene matches: 6. The germline CDR1 and CDR2 sequences are SQVTM and ANQGSEA. The CDR3 has 12 amino acids. As DNA, the CDR3 is TGCAGCGTGGTAACTAGCGCGGAGACCCAGTACTTC. Encoded protein: CSVVTSAETQYF. The entire variable domain, with the rest obtained from reference TRBV29-1 and TRBJ2-5, is as follows: SAVISQKPSRDICQRGTSLTIQCQVDSQVTMMFWYRQQPGQSLTLIATANQGSEATYESGFVIDKFPISRPNLTFSTLTVSNMSPEDSSIYLCSVVTSAETQYFGPGTRLLVL.

This clonotype was seen a handful of times. At one boundary the junction diverges from the germline segment, which might be a read error. This chain uses TRBV5-1 with TRBJ2-2; the D is unclear. CDR1 is SGHRS and CDR2 is YFSETQ in the germline V gene. The CDR3 sequence is 14 residues long. The CDR3 DNA follows: TGCGCCAGCAGCTTGATATCGAATACCGGGGAGCTGTTTTTT. Translating it yields CASSLISNTGELFF.

The chain has TRBV4-3 and TRBJ1-1; perhaps TRBD1 as D (6 bases). CDR3 length equals 14 residues. The germline V gene encodes CDR1 LGHNA and CDR2 YSLEER. V lost 5 bases to trimming and J lost 2 bases, with 12 bases between them. For the CDR3, the DNA is TGCGCCAGCAGCTACCTGGACAGAAACACTGAAGCTTTCTTT. Protein: CASSYLDRNTEAFF.

V and J are TRBV29-1 and TRBJ2-2, with a weak D call TRBD2 (6 bases). Trimming pared 3 bases from V and 1 base from J, leaving 9 bases between. The germline gives CDR1 SQVTM, CDR2 ANQGSEA. The CDR3 loop spans 14 amino acids. The CDR3, as DNA: TGCAGCGTTGAGTGGGGGGAGAACACCGGGGAGCTGTTTTTT. It codes for CSVEWGENTGELFF.

On this clonotype: This may be a read error: a much more frequent sequence differs by one nucleotide. The chain recombines TRBV10-3 with TRBJ1-5; 8 nucleotides agree with TRBD1. CDR1 and CDR2 (germline): ENHRY, SYGVKD. The CDR3 totals 13 residues. The CDR3 sequence: CAISDRGNQPLHF. The CDR3 DNA reads as TGTGCCATCAGCGACAGGGGCAATCAGCCCCTGCATTTT.

This clonotype was seen at least ten times. The V and J genes are TRBV12-3 or TRBV12-4 and TRBJ2-1, with D perhaps being TRBD1 or TRBD2 (5 bases each). This CDR3 comprises 12 residues. Between the trimmed V and J ends, which lost 7 bases and 6 bases, there was a span of 10 bases. CDR3 loop: CASTGTGNEQFF. The CDR3, as DNA: TGTGCCAGCACCGGGACGGGCAATGAGCAGTTCTTC.

This clonotype was observed a handful of times. The rearrangement joins TRBV28 to TRBJ2-2, with D perhaps matching TRBD2 (6 bases). The germline V and J ends were trimmed by 2 bases and 5 bases, with 9 bases remaining between them. This CDR3 spans 14 amino acids. Germline CDR1 MDHEN, CDR2 SYDVKM. CDR3 DNA sequence: TGTGCCAGCAGTTTAGGGACTCAGACCGGGGAGCTGTTTTTT. Protein product: CASSLGTQTGELFF.